This T cell receptor beta chain appears in the sequencing data of a study of vaccination and CD4 T cells after COVID-19. As for the study in general: SARS-CoV-2 was confirmed by nasal swab PCR; disease was mild in nine, severe in one. Each control was exposed to a CEFX pool, an HIV-1 Nef pool, or no peptide at all. Study-wide findings and caveats: The median number of SARS-CoV-2-reactive clonotypes increased from around 21 to 38, a change that did not reach significance.

As for treatment: roughly 11-day PBMC culture with coronavirus spike peptide pools or control peptides (ViraFEST assay). Sequencing of the DNA from cultured CD4+ T cells was carried out with the Oncomine TCR Beta short-read assay. One entry per CDR3 protein results from TCRdb running MiXCR on the PCR reads. The data contain approximately 2,300 distinct CDR3 sequences, 25% to 30% of them seen just once; the ten biggest clones take up approximately 55%. With regard to this clonotype: Antigen specificity is unknown.

This CDR3 spans 13 amino acids. CDR1 is SGHTA, CDR2 FQGNSA, per germline. Trimming pared 5 bases from V and 6 bases from J, leaving 11 bases between. The rearrangement links TRBV7-2 to TRBJ1-5; D is uncertain. This clonotype originated in a human donor who had recovered from COVID-19. The sample consisted of CD4+ T cells from blood, cultured in vitro, taken after SARS-CoV-2 vaccination. The CDR3 bases are TGTGCCAGCAGCCTAGGATCGGGTCAGCCCCAGCATTTT. Translated: CASSLGSGQPQHF.